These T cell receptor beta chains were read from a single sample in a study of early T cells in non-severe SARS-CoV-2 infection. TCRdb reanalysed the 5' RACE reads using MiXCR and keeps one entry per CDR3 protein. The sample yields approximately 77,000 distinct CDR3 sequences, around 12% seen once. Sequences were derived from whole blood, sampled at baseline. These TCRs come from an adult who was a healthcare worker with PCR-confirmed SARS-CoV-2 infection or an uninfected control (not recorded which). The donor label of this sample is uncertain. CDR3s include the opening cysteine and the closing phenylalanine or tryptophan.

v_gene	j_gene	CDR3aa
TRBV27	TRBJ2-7	CASSPETGFSYEQYF
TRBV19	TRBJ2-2	CASSLGVTGTGELFF
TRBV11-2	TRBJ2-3	CASRTGLAGESDTQYF
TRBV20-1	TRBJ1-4	CSARDPSRSPNEKLFF
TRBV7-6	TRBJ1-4	CASSSDRWGDGLEKLFF
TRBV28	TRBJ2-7	CASSPIDRDSYEQYF
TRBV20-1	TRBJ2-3	CSALGGLAGVSDTQYF
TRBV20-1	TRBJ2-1	CSARLLAGGNEQFF
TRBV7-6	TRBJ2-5	CASSSTPGAQETQYF
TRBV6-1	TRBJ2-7	CASSDHPAGGNEQYF
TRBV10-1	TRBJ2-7	CASSEGQGGSYEQYF
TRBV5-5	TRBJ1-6	CASSFPTENRSYNSPLHF
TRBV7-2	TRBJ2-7	CASSLGLDQYEQYF
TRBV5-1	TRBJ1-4	CASSDPGQANEKLFF
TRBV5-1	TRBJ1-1	CASSLVPNNEAFF
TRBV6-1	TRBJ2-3	CASSQGGGYTDTQYF
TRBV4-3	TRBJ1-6	CASSQDGRGLNSPLHF
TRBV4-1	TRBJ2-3	CASSFGLRADTQYF
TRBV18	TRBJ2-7	CASSLYHRANYEQYF
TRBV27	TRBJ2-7	CASSFFGQGLREQYF
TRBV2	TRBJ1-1	CASSEETDIYSEAFF
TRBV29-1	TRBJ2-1	CSATPGGNEQFF
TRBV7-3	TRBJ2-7	CASSLGNSYEQYF
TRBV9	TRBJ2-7	CASSVAAGGPYEQYF
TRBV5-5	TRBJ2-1	CASSLVHLSSYNEQFF
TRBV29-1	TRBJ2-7	CSALGQEPYEQYF
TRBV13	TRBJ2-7	CASSRPGTGFNEQYF
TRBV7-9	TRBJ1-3	CASSSTGATGNTIYF
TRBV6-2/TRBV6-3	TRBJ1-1	CASISSIQGQNTEAFF
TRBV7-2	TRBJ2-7	CASSLMDNEQYF
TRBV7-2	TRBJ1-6	CAKRTESSYNSPLHF
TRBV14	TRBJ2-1	CASSRPPRWYNEQFF
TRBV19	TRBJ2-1	CASSIDQSGGPKFF
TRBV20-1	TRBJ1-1	CSAKGTGDTEAFF